A single sample is the source of the 12 T cell receptor beta chains below, sequenced in a study of regulatory T cells in long-lasting Graves disease. Arm-PCR with iRepertoire HTBI primers amplified the CDR3 regions for these TCR beta libraries. From the multiplex PCR reads, TCRdb called clonotypes with MiXCR, one entry per CDR3 protein. The sample lists about 470,000 distinct CDR3 sequences, about 22% occurring once. Time point denoted: persistent/refractory GD, antithyroid drugs over 5 years with positive TRAb. Isolated PBMC RNA provided the starting material for the TCR library. The material sequenced was peripheral blood mononuclear cells (PBMCs), taken when the disease was refractory, from a patient treated with antithyroid drugs. The receptors here all came from a female donor with Graves disease.

In this sample, this clonotype turned up many times. V is TRBV11-2 and J is TRBJ1-2, with D perhaps TRBD1 (5 bases). CDR1 is SGHAT, CDR2 FQNNGV, per germline. The CDR3 runs 14 residues. With 3 bases removed from V and 4 bases from J, the gap between germline ends came to 12 bases. In DNA form, the CDR3 reads TGTGCCAGCAGCTTGGATAGGACAAGCTATGGCTACACCTTC. Translated, it gives CASSLDRTSYGYTF.

This chain connects TRBV27 to TRBJ1-5; perhaps TRBD1 as D (6 bases). The CDR3 is 14 amino acids. Trimming stripped 6 bases from V and 2 bases from J, with 11 bases between. The germline V gene has CDR1 MNHEY and CDR2 SMNVEV (reference sequence). CDR3 loop: CASSPDRGNQPQHF. CDR3 in DNA: TGTGCCAGCAGCCCGGACAGAGGCAATCAGCCCCAGCATTTT.

This clonotype was seen ten or more times. This rearrangement joins TRBV12-3 or TRBV12-4 to TRBJ1-2, with 9 nucleotides matching TRBD1. V shed 5 bases, J shed 4 bases, and the junction held 11 bases outside the gene matches. This CDR3 is 16 amino acids long. The CDR3 spells CASSVRRDRDLYGYTF. Written as DNA, the CDR3 is TGTGCCAGCAGTGTCCGTCGGGACAGGGACCTCTATGGCTACACCTTC.

V and J are TRBV6-2 or TRBV6-3 and TRBJ2-7; unclear D gene. The CDR3 runs 14 residues. Germline lookup yields CDR1 MNHEY and CDR2 SVGEGT. V was shortened by 6 bases and J by 5 bases, with 17 bases between the two germline ends. As DNA, the CDR3 is TGTGCCAGCAGCCTGACATTCTTAAGGCACGAGCAGTACTTC. This sequence encodes CASSLTFLRHEQYF.

In DNA, the CDR3 is TGTGCCAGCAGCTCCGGACAGTTAAGATCCTCTGGGGCCAACGTCCTGACTTTC. It translates to CASSSGQLRSSGANVLTF. The chain couples TRBV7-3 to TRBJ2-6, with D tentatively TRBD1 (6 bases). Trimming left V 4 bases short and J 0 bases short, with 16 bases between. Germline CDR1 SGHTA, CDR2 FQGTGA. The CDR3 loop spans 18 amino acids. Filled out from reference TRBV7-3 and TRBJ2-6, the complete variable domain reads GAGVSQTPSNKVTEKGKYVELRCDPISGHTALYWYRQSLGQGPEFLIYFQGTGAADDSGLPNDRFFAVRPEGSVSTLKIQRTERGDSAVYLCASSSGQLRSSGANVLTFGAGSRLTVL.

This sequence joins TRBV27 and TRBJ2-5; TRBD1 aligns across 10 bases. Germline CDR1 MNHEY, CDR2 SMNVEV (reference sequence). The J segment lost 2 bases and the V segment lost 6 bases, leaving 12 bases of the junction unmatched. The CDR3 spans 17 residues. The CDR3 sequence: CASSSWDRGGIQETQYF. The CDR3 DNA reads TGTGCCAGCAGCTCTTGGGACAGGGGAGGCATACAAGAGACCCAGTACTTC.

The genes are TRBV3-1 and TRBJ2-2; tentative D call: TRBD2 (6 bases). Germline CDR1 is LGHDT and CDR2 is YNNKEL (reference sequence). The CDR3 totals 14 residues. V gave up 1 base and J gave up 7 bases, with 10 bases separating them. The DNA of the CDR3 is TGTGCCAGCAGCCAAGTCGAGGGAGGCGGGGAGCTGTTTTTT. Amino acids: CASSQVEGGGELFF.

This clonotype has a handful of counts. The chain is built from TRBV7-9 and TRBJ1-2, with D hard to call. The CDR3 extends over 15 amino acids. V was cut by 5 bases and J by 1 base, with 14 bases left in between. Germline V gives CDR1 SEHNR, CDR2 FQNEAQ (reference sequence). Written as DNA, the CDR3 is TGTGCCAGCAGCACCTTTTTGGTGCGTAACTATGGCTACACCTTC. Its translation is CASSTFLVRNYGYTF.

This clonotype was picked up many times. The chain couples TRBV6-2 or TRBV6-3 to TRBJ2-7; no definite D call. Germline lookup yields CDR1 MNHEY and CDR2 SVGEGT. Trimming removed 7 bases at V and 3 bases at J, with 13 bases between. This CDR3 contains 13 residues. The CDR3 region is CASTVVPIYEQYF. In DNA, the CDR3 is TGTGCCAGCACGGTAGTTCCAATCTACGAGCAGTACTTC.

V is TRBV6-2 or TRBV6-3 and J is TRBJ2-1; D perhaps matches TRBD1 (6 bases). This CDR3 spans 13 amino acids. Trimming took off 2 bases at V and 7 bases at J, with 9 bases between the two ends. Germline V gene sequence: CDR1 MNHEY, CDR2 SVGEGT. CDR3 amino acids: CASSYGQGNEQFF. In DNA form, the CDR3 reads TGTGCCAGCAGTTACGGGCAGGGGAATGAGCAGTTCTTC.

This clonotype has a handful of counts. The V call is TRBV30, the J call TRBJ2-2; 7 bases match TRBD1. CDR3 length equals 13 residues. Germline V CDR1 and CDR2: GTSNPN, SVGIG (reference sequence). The J segment lost 1 base and the V segment lost 4 bases, leaving 0 bases of the junction unmatched. The CDR3 DNA reads as TGTGCCTGGACAGGGGGGAACACCGGGGAGCTGTTTTTT. It is translated as CAWTGGNTGELFF.

This sequence joins TRBV7-8 and TRBJ1-5; D is unclear. The length of the CDR3 is 14 residues. Germline CDR1 SGHVS, CDR2 FQNEAQ. Trimming pared 11 bases from V and 6 bases from J, leaving 20 bases between. CDR3 protein: CAPWARTGLQPQHF. As DNA, the CDR3 is TGTGCCCCCTGGGCCAGGACCGGGCTTCAGCCCCAGCATTTT.